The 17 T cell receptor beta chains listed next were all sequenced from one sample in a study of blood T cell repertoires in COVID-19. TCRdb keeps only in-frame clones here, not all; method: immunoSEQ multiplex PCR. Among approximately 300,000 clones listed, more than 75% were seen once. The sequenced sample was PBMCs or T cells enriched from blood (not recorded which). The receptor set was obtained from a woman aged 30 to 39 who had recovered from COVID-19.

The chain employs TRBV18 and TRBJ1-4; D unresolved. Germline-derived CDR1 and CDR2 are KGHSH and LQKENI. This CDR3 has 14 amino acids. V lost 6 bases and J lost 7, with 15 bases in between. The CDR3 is CASSLSSRVEKLFF. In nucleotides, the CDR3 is TGTGCCAGCTCGCTCTCATCGCGGGTTGAAAAACTGTTTTTT.

CDR3 amino acids: CASSFLPGSSYEQYF. CDR3 coding DNA: TGTGCCAGCAGCTTTCTACCCGGTAGCTCCTACGAGCAGTACTTC. The chain uses TRBV5-6 and TRBJ2-7; D uncertain. Germline V gene sequence: CDR1 SGHDT, CDR2 YYEEEE. V lost 2 bases to trimming and J lost 0 bases, with 12 bases between them. The CDR3 extends over 15 amino acids.

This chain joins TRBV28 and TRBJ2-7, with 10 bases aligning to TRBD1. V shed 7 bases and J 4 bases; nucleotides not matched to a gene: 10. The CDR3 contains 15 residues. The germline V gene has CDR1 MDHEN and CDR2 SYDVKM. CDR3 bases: TGTGCCAGCATACCCGTGGGGGACAGGGGATACGAGCAGTACTTC. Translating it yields CASIPVGDRGYEQYF. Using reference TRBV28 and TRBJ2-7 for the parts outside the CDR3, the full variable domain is DVKVTQSSRYLVKRTGEKVFLECVQDMDHENMFWYRQDPGLGLRLIYFSYDVKMKEKGDIPEGYSVSREKKERFSLILESASTNQTSMYLCASIPVGDRGYEQYFGPGTRLTVT.

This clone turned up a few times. The CDR3 sequence is CASSPPAGGPEAFF. Written as DNA, the CDR3 is TGTGCCAGCAGCCCACCTGCAGGGGGTCCTGAAGCTTTCTTT. V gene TRBV7-9 combines with J gene TRBJ1-1; 7 bases map to TRBD1. Germline V gene lookup returns CDR1 SEHNR and CDR2 FQNEAQ (reference sequence). This CDR3 has 14 residues. The junction had 9 bases not matched to a gene; V was cut back by 5 bases and J by 6 bases.

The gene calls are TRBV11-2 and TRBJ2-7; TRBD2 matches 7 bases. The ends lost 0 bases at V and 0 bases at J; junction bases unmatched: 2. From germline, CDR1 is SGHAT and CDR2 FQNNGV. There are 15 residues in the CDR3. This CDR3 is CASSLEGGTSYEQYF. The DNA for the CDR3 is TGTGCCAGCAGCTTAGAGGGGGGGACCTCCTACGAGCAGTACTTC.

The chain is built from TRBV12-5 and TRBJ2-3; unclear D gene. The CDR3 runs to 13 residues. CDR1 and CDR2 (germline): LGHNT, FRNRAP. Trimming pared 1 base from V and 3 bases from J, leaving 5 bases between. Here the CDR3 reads CASGLAQTDTQYF. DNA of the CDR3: TGTGCTAGTGGTTTGGCCCAAACAGATACGCAGTATTTT.

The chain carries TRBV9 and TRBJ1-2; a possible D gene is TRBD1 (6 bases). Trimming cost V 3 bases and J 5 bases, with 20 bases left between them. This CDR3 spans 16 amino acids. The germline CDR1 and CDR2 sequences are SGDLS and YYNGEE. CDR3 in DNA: TGTGCCAGCAGCGCCTCCCGGACAGATAATATTTATGGCTACACCTTC. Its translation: CASSASRTDNIYGYTF.

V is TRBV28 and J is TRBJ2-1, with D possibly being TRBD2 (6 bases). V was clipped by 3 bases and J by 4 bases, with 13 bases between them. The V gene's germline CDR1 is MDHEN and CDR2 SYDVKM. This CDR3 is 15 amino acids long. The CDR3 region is CASSFTSRGYNEQFF. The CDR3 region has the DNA TGTGCCAGCAGTTTCACTAGCAGAGGGTACAATGAGCAGTTCTTC. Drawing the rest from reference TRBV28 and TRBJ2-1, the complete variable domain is DVKVTQSSRYLVKRTGEKVFLECVQDMDHENMFWYRQDPGLGLRLIYFSYDVKMKEKGDIPEGYSVSREKKERFSLILESASTNQTSMYLCASSFTSRGYNEQFFGPGTRLTVL.

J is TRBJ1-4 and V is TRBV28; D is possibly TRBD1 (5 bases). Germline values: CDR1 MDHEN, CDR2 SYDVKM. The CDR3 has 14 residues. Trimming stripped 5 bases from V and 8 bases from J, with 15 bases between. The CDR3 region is CASSVGTISEKLFF. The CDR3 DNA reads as TGTGCCAGCAGTGTGGGGACTATTTCCGAAAAACTGTTTTTT.

Written as DNA, the CDR3 is TGTGCCAGCAGTGACCTTGTGGGGACAGACGAAGCTTTCTTT. It specifies CASSDLVGTDEAFF. This rearrangement joins TRBV2 to TRBJ1-1; 7 bases match TRBD1. Trimming took 3 bases from V and 8 from J; bases not matched to a gene: 9. This CDR3 contains 14 residues. Germline values: CDR1 SNHLY, CDR2 FYNNEI. The variable domain in full, with the rest retrieved from reference TRBV2 and TRBJ1-1, is EPEVTQTPSHQVTQMGQEVILRCVPISNHLYFYWYRQILGQKVEFLVSFYNNEISEKSEIFDDQFSVERPDGSNFTLKIRSTKLEDSAMYFCASSDLVGTDEAFFGQGTRLTVV.

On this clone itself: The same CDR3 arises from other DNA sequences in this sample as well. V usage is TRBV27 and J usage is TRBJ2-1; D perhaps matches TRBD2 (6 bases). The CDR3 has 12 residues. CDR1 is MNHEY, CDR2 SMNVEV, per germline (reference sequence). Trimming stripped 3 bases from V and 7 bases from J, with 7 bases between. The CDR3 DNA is TGTGCCAGCAGTTTCCGGGGGAATGAGCAGTTCTTC. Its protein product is CASSFRGNEQFF.

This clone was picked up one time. CDR3 coding DNA: TGTGCCAGCAGCTTAGGAGCGGGGCCCTCACCCCTCCACTTT. Translation gives CASSLGAGPSPLHF. The rearrangement uses TRBV7-9 and TRBJ1-6, with D tentatively TRBD1 (5 bases). Germline-derived CDR1 and CDR2 are SEHNR and FQNEAQ (reference sequence). CDR3 length: 14 residues. V lost 1 base and J lost 10, with 11 bases in between.

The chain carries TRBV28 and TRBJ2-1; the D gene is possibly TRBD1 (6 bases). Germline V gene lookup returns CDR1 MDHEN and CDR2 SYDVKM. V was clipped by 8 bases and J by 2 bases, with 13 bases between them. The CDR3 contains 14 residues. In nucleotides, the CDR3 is TGTGCCAGCGGTCGGACAGAGACCTACAATGAGCAGTTCTTC. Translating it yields CASGRTETYNEQFF.

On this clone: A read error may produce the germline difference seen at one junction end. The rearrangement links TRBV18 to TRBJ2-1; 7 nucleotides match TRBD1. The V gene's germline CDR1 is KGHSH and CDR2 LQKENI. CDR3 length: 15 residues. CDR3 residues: CASSPQQGTYNEQFF. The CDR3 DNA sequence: TGTGCCAGCTCTCCACAACAGGGGACCTACAATGAGCAGTTCTTC.

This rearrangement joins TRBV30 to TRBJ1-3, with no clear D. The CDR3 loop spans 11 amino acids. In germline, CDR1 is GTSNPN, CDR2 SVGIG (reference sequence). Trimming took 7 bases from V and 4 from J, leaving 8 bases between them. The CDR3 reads CASSSGNTIYF. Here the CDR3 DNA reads TGTGCCTCCTCCTCCGGAAACACCATATATTTT.

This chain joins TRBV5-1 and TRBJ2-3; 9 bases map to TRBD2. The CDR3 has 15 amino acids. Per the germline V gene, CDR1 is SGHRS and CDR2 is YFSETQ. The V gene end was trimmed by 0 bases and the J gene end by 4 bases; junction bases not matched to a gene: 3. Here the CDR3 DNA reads TGCGCCAGCAGCTTGGATGTAGCGGGGGCAGATACGCAGTATTTT. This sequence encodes CASSLDVAGADTQYF. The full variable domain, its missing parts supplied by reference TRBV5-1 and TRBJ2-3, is KAGVTQTPRYLIKTRGQQVTLSCSPISGHRSVSWYQQTPGQGLQFLFEYFSETQRNKGNFPGRFSGRQFSNSRSEMNVSTLELGDSALYLCASSLDVAGADTQYFGPGTRLTVL.

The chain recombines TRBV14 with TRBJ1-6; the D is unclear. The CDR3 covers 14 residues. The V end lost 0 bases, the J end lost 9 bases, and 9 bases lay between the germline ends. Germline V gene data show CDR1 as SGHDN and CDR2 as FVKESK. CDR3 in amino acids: CASSQEMSGSPLHF. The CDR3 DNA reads TGTGCCAGCAGCCAAGAGATGTCAGGTTCACCCCTCCACTTT.